The entry below describes one T cell receptor beta chain. As yet, its antigen is unknown. The data are from a study of OX40 agonist ivuxolimab in advanced cancers. Study as a whole: Ivuxolimab, which patients received intravenously every 2 weeks, was dosed at 0.01 to 10 mg/kg. The mean age was roughly 60 years, ranging from roughly 23 to 79, with around four fifths of participants male. The study's findings and limits: The 0.1-3.0 mg/kg partial responders had among the lowest clonal expansion.

Samples were taken at baseline and on day 1 of cycles 4 and 7. Only in-frame clones appear in the TCRdb table, and some are missing; sequencing was by immunoSEQ multiplex PCR. The data contain fewer than 110,000 clones, under 95% of them singletons. Germline CDR1 and CDR2: WNHNN and SYGVQD (reference sequence). CDR3 length: 18 residues. With 3 bases clipped from V and 4 bases from J, the junction kept 13 bases outside the gene matches. This specimen was CD4+ or CD8+ T cells sorted from blood, taken in a trial of the OX40 agonist ivuxolimab. V usage is TRBV10-1 and J usage is TRBJ2-7, with 12 bases matching TRBD2. This TCR was recovered from an adult with an advanced solid tumor such as melanoma, head and neck, liver or kidney cancer. This CDR3 is CASSDPRGRTSGEYEQYF. The CDR3 DNA sequence: TGCGCCAGCAGTGACCCCAGGGGACGGACTAGCGGGGAGTACGAGCAGTACTTC.